The 13 T cell receptor beta chains below all came from one sample that was sequenced in a study of OX40 agonist ivuxolimab in advanced cancers. This table comes from immunoSEQ multiplex PCR, and its TCRdb copy is limited to in-frame clones, with some not included. The sample has more than 80,000 clones; about 89% are singletons. Sample: CD4+ or CD8+ T cells sorted from blood, taken in a trial of the OX40 agonist ivuxolimab. These receptors all come from an adult with an advanced solid tumor such as melanoma, head and neck, liver or kidney cancer.

The chain links TRBV28 to TRBJ2-2, with TRBD2 matching 9 bases. V shed 3 bases, J shed 4 bases, and the junction held 6 bases outside the gene matches. Germline CDR1 MDHEN, CDR2 SYDVKM. This CDR3 is 16 amino acids long. CDR3 sequence reads: CASSFQAGGPTGELFF. The CDR3 region has the DNA TGTGCCAGCAGTTTTCAAGCGGGAGGACCCACCGGGGAGCTGTTTTTT.

This clone was recorded a few times. This chain uses TRBV6-6 with TRBJ1-1, with 7 positions matching TRBD1. Germline-derived CDR1 and CDR2 are MNHNY and SVGAGI (reference sequence). Trimming took 5 bases from V and 3 from J; bases not matched to a gene: 12. This CDR3 spans 16 amino acids. The CDR3 coding sequence is TGTGCCAGCAGTCCTTCAGGGGGTCGGAGAGACACTGAAGCTTTCTTT. It yields the protein CASSPSGGRRDTEAFF.

The sample holds a few counts of this clone. The CDR3 sequence: CASSLVTGAYEQYF. The CDR3 region has the DNA TGTGCCAGCAGCCTCGTCACAGGCGCCTACGAGCAGTACTTC. J is TRBJ2-7 and V is TRBV7-6, with a possible D match to TRBD1 (5 bases). CDR3 length: 14 amino acids. V gave up 5 bases and J gave up 2 bases, with 13 bases separating them. The germline CDR1 and CDR2 sequences are SGHVS and FNYEAQ.

V usage is TRBV7-9 and J usage is TRBJ1-4, with D perhaps matching TRBD1 (6 bases). V was shortened by 5 bases and J by 5 bases, with 18 bases between the two germline ends. CDR1 is SEHNR and CDR2 is FQNEAQ in the germline V gene (reference sequence). This CDR3 has 16 residues. CDR3 loop: CASSPPRGGLNEKLFF. The CDR3 DNA is TGTGCCAGCAGCCCCCCCCGGGGGGGCCTAAATGAAAAACTGTTTTTT.

In nucleotides, the CDR3 is TGCGCCAGCAGCTTGGGAGCAGGGTTGACTGGCACAGATACGCAGTATTTT. This encodes CASSLGAGLTGTDTQYF. This chain joins TRBV5-1 and TRBJ2-3; D is possibly TRBD1 (5 bases). Germline V gene lookup returns CDR1 SGHRS and CDR2 YFSETQ. The CDR3 totals 17 residues. The V gene lost 0 bases and the J gene lost 1 base, with 15 bases spanning the gap.

This clone was picked up one time. The chain carries TRBV2 and TRBJ2-1; the match to TRBD2 covers 12 bases. In germline, CDR1 is SNHLY, CDR2 FYNNEI. The CDR3 has 15 residues. V trimming: 8 bases; J trimming: 4 bases; junction bases outside the gene matches: 6. The CDR3 is CASVLGLAGYNEQFF. CDR3 nucleotide sequence: TGTGCCAGCGTCCTTGGACTAGCGGGGTACAATGAGCAGTTCTTC.

The chain carries TRBV5-8 and TRBJ2-2; 8 bases match TRBD2. The CDR3 length is 16 residues. CDR1 SGHTS and CDR2 YDEGEE come from the germline V gene. The J segment lost 4 bases and the V segment lost 0 bases, leaving 5 bases of the junction unmatched. The CDR3: CASSLAPAGATGELFF. CDR3 coding DNA: TGTGCCAGCAGCTTGGCCCCAGCGGGAGCCACCGGGGAGCTGTTTTTT.

This clone was picked up one time. The V call is TRBV28, the J call TRBJ2-7, with TRBD2 as a possible D gene (5 bases). V was trimmed by 7 bases and J by 1 base, leaving 17 bases between them. Germline V gene sequence: CDR1 MDHEN, CDR2 SYDVKM. This CDR3 region has 15 residues. In nucleotides, the CDR3 is TGTGCCAGCAATTCCTGGGCGGGTGGGTCCTACGAGCAGTACTTC. Protein: CASNSWAGGSYEQYF.

The chain has TRBV11-2 and TRBJ2-5, with 11 bases matching TRBD1. Losses at the gene ends were 7 bases for V and 3 bases for J; bases not matched to a gene: 10. The CDR3 spans 16 residues. Germline V gene lookup returns CDR1 SGHAT and CDR2 FQNNGV. CDR3: CASTLGGTGGKETQYF. CDR3 nucleotides: TGTGCCAGCACCCTCGGAGGGACAGGGGGTAAAGAGACCCAGTACTTC.

The chain is built from TRBV5-1 and TRBJ1-4; TRBD1 matches at 9 bases. This CDR3 region has 16 residues. J was trimmed by 0 bases and V by 4 bases; bases with no gene match: 4. Germline CDR1 SGHRS, CDR2 YFSETQ. The CDR3 sequence is CASSAGTGSTNEKLFF. CDR3 DNA: TGCGCCAGCAGCGCAGGGACAGGGTCAACTAATGAAAAACTGTTTTTT.

The V gene is TRBV11-2, the J gene TRBJ1-4; a possible D gene is TRBD1 (6 bases). Trimming stripped 4 bases from V and 9 bases from J, with 18 bases between. CDR3 size: 15 residues. CDR1 is SGHAT and CDR2 is FQNNGV in the germline V gene. The DNA of the CDR3 is TGTGCCAGCAGCTCAGCCCGGGGGGCGCGACAAAAACTGTTTTTT. Translating it yields CASSSARGARQKLFF.

V and J are TRBV7-8 and TRBJ2-7; no firm D call. The CDR3 sequence is 13 residues long. Trimming left V 1 base short and J 0 bases short, with 4 bases between. The V gene's germline CDR1 is SGHVS and CDR2 FQNEAQ. In DNA, the CDR3 is TGTGCCAGCAGCTTAGGGCTCTCCTACGAGCAGTACTTC. Residues: CASSLGLSYEQYF.

J is TRBJ1-5 and V is TRBV6-6; the match to TRBD1 covers 7 bases. CDR3 size: 15 residues. Germline V gene data show CDR1 as MNHNY and CDR2 as SVGAGI (reference sequence). The trim removed 6 bases at V and 0 bases at J, leaving 5 bases unmatched. The CDR3 bases are TGTGCCAGCAGAAGGACAGGAGATAGCAATCAGCCCCAGCATTTT. Translated, it gives CASRRTGDSNQPQHF.